This T cell receptor beta chain originates from a study of blood T cell repertoires in COVID-19. About the research overall: PBMCs, B-cell-depleted T cells, or T cells provided the cDNA or gDNA that made up the material.

TCRdb's table, derived via immunoSEQ multiplex PCR, lists solely in-frame clones and lacks some. Here the sample spans 360,000 or so clones, around nine tenths being singletons. The CDR3 runs to 14 residues. V lost 6 bases, J lost 1 base, and 3 bases stayed unmatched. The germline V gene has CDR1 LNHDA and CDR2 SQIVND (reference sequence). Participants were placed into cohorts based on the clinical history they reported. The specimen was PBMCs or T cells enriched from blood (not recorded which). This chain uses TRBV19 with TRBJ1-2; TRBD1 matches 9 bases. The sequence came from a woman aged 25-40 years who had recovered from COVID-19. The CDR3 region is CASRQGADNYGYTF. In nucleotides, the CDR3 is TGTGCCAGTAGACAGGGGGCGGATAACTATGGCTACACCTTC.